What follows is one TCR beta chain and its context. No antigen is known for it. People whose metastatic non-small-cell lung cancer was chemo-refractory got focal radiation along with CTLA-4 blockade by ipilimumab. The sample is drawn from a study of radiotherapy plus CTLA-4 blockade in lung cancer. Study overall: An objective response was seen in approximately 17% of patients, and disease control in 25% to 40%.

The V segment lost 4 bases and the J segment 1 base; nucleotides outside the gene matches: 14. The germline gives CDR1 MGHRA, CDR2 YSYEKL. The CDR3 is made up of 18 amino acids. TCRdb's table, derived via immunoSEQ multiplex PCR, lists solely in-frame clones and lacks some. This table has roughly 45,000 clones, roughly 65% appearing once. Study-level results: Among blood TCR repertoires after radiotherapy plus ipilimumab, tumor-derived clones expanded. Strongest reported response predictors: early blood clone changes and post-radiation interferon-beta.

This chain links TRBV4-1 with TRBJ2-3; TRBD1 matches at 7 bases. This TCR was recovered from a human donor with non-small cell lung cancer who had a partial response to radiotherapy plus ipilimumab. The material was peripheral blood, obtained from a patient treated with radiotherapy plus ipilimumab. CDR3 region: CASSRTGQTNLRTDTQYF. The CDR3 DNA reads TGCGCCAGCAGCCGAACGGGACAGACAAACCTACGCACAGATACGCAGTATTTT.